These 19 T cell receptor beta chains originate from one sample sequenced in a study of T cells in Graves' hyperthyroidism and ophthalmopathy. TCR beta CDR3 regions were amplified from RNA transcripts. The primer set for the first-round RT-PCR of the TCR CDR3 was HTBI. MiXCR, run by TCRdb on the multiplex PCR reads, gives a single entry per CDR3 protein. The sample yields 240,000 or so distinct CDR3 sequences, around 15% seen once. Sequencing was performed on blood. The receptor source for this set is a woman under 30 with Graves' ophthalmopathy.

This clonotype was counted many times. The V and J genes are TRBV9 and TRBJ1-1, with D uncertain. Germline loops: CDR1 SGDLS, CDR2 YYNGEE. The length of the CDR3 is 13 residues. V lost 4 bases to trimming and J lost 8 bases, with 15 bases between them. The CDR3 is CASSLPGRGEAFF. Here the CDR3 DNA reads TGTGCCAGCAGCCTTCCCGGGAGAGGGGAAGCTTTCTTT. Together with reference TRBV9 and TRBJ1-1, the CDR3 gives the full variable domain: DSGVTQTPKHLITATGQRVTLRCSPRSGDLSVYWYQQSLDQGLQFLIQYYNGEERAKGNILERFSAQQFPDLHSELNLSSLELGDSALYFCASSLPGRGEAFFGQGTRLTVV.

Ten or more counts support this clonotype. V is TRBV24-1 and J is TRBJ2-1, with 9 positions matching TRBD1. Germline V gene lookup returns CDR1 KGHDR and CDR2 SFDVKD. The CDR3 loop spans 15 amino acids. Trimming removed 5 bases from V and 9 bases from J; junction bases left unmatched: 10. CDR3 amino acids: CATSVRGPDRGEQFF. CDR3 DNA sequence: TGTGCCACCAGTGTCCGGGGGCCGGACAGGGGTGAGCAGTTCTTC.

This clonotype was detected ten times or more. J is TRBJ1-3 and V is TRBV11-2, with 8 bases matching TRBD1. The germline gives CDR1 SGHAT, CDR2 FQNNGV. This CDR3 is built from 16 residues. After removal of 5 bases from V and 2 bases from J, the junction contained 8 bases not matched to a gene. CDR3 residues: CASSPGQGGTGNTIYF. Written as DNA, the CDR3 is TGTGCCAGCAGCCCCGGACAGGGTGGGACTGGAAACACCATATATTTT.

This clonotype was seen many times. The chain has TRBV20-1 and TRBJ2-5, with 13 bases fitting TRBD2. The CDR3 is 16 amino acids. Germline values: CDR1 DFQATT, CDR2 SNEGSKA (reference sequence). The ends lost 0 bases at V and 9 bases at J; junction bases unmatched: 10. Here the CDR3 DNA reads TGCAGTGCTAGAGAATATAGACTAGCGGGGGGTACGGCCCAGTACTTC. Its translation is CSAREYRLAGGTAQYF.

This clonotype was found a few times. The chain carries TRBV19 and TRBJ1-2, with D tentatively TRBD1 (6 bases). In germline, CDR1 is LNHDA, CDR2 SQIVND (reference sequence). Deletions cut 8 bases from V and 6 bases from J, with 16 bases between. This CDR3 is built from 13 residues. The CDR3 bases are TGTGCCAGTGGGGGCCCTCTGAGGGATGGCTACACCTTC. Residues: CASGGPLRDGYTF.

In its sample, this clonotype was seen many times. The gene calls are TRBV6-1 and TRBJ2-1; TRBD1 is a possible D gene (6 bases). Germline CDR1 reads MNHNS; CDR2 reads SASEGT. The CDR3 is 16 amino acids. Trimming pared 5 bases from V and 3 bases from J, leaving 17 bases between. The CDR3 DNA is TGTGCCAGCAGTATACAGGGTGACAAACTCTACAATGAGCAGTTCTTC. It specifies CASSIQGDKLYNEQFF.

In its sample, this clonotype was seen a few times. The chain recombines TRBV13 with TRBJ2-5; D gene uncertain. This CDR3 contains 15 residues. Germline V gene data show CDR1 as PRHDT and CDR2 as FYEKMQ (reference sequence). The V end lost 5 bases, the J end lost 5 bases, and 18 bases lay between the germline ends. CDR3 coding DNA: TGTGCCAGCAGCCCCGGACGCACTGGTACGGAGACCCAGTACTTC. Amino acid sequence: CASSPGRTGTETQYF.

At least ten counts were recorded for this clonotype. The V call is TRBV5-6, the J call TRBJ1-2, with D maybe TRBD1 (5 bases). Germline CDR1 reads SGHDT; CDR2 reads YYEEEE. The CDR3 has 14 residues. V lost 2 bases to trimming and J lost 4 bases, with 12 bases between them. The CDR3 nucleotides are TGTGCCAGCAGCTTTCGAGACAGCCCCTATGGCTACACCTTC. It translates to CASSFRDSPYGYTF.

In its sample, this clonotype was seen many times. The chain employs TRBV12-3 or TRBV12-4 and TRBJ2-1; D not resolved. Trimming cost V 5 bases and J 5 bases, with 16 bases left between them. The CDR3 is 15 amino acids. CDR3 bases: TGTGCCAGCAGTAGGACCCCGGTCGTGGACAATGAGCAGTTCTTC. It encodes CASSRTPVVDNEQFF.

This chain uses TRBV19 with TRBJ2-3; weak D call: TRBD2 (6 bases). This CDR3 has 13 amino acids. Per germline, CDR1 LNHDA and CDR2 SQIVND (reference sequence). V lost 5 bases, J lost 6 bases, and 12 bases lay in between. CDR3 region: CASSEPGRDTQYF. In DNA form, the CDR3 reads TGTGCCAGTAGTGAGCCGGGGAGGGATACGCAGTATTTT.

This clonotype has ten or more counts. The genes are TRBV6-1 and TRBJ2-3, with D perhaps matching TRBD2 (6 bases). Germline V CDR1 and CDR2: MNHNS, SASEGT. The CDR3 is made up of 15 amino acids. Trimming left V 5 bases short and J 0 bases short, with 12 bases between. CDR3 sequence: CASSQPGLSTDTQYF. In nucleotides, the CDR3 is TGTGCCAGCAGTCAACCGGGACTCAGCACAGATACGCAGTATTTT.

This clonotype was recorded many times. The chain employs TRBV28 and TRBJ2-7; possibly TRBD1 or TRBD2 for D (5 bases each). Germline CDR1 is MDHEN and CDR2 is SYDVKM. The CDR3 sequence is 15 residues long. Trimming removed 8 bases from V and 1 base from J, with 18 bases in between. CDR3 sequence (DNA): TGTGCCAGCCGATTAATGGGACCTAGTTCCTACGAGCAGTACTTC. It encodes CASRLMGPSSYEQYF.

In its sample, this clonotype was seen a few times. This may stem from a read error, because a much larger clone lies one nucleotide away. Here the CDR3 omits its conserved ending phenylalanine or tryptophan, so a read error is the likely source. The CDR3 DNA sequence: TGTGCCAGCAGTGATACCCGGTGGGGTTTAGGTCAGCCCCAGCATCTT. It is translated as CASSDTRWGLGQPQHL. This chain joins TRBV2 and TRBJ1-5; no clear D. CDR1 and CDR2 from the germline V gene are SNHLY and FYNNEI. The germline V and J ends were trimmed by 3 bases and 6 bases, with 18 bases remaining between them. The CDR3 is 16 amino acids.

This clonotype showed up just a few times. The DNA of the CDR3 is TGTGCCAGCAGTGAACAGAGGGGGCTGTACTTC. It codes for CASSEQRGLYF. The chain employs TRBV6-1 and TRBJ2-7; 7 nucleotides agree with TRBD1. Germline CDR1 reads MNHNS; CDR2 reads SASEGT. There are 11 residues in the CDR3. The V gene end was trimmed by 2 bases and the J gene end by 12 bases; junction bases not matched to a gene: 4.

This clonotype was detected only once. V usage is TRBV3-1 and J usage is TRBJ1-1, with 11 bases that match TRBD1. V dropped 0 bases and J dropped 6; count of bases not matched to a gene: 3. The CDR3 has 15 amino acids. The germline gives CDR1 LGHDT, CDR2 YNNKEL (reference sequence). The CDR3, as DNA: TGTGCCAGCAGCCAAGACCGGACAGGGGGCTCTGAAGCTTTCTTT. Translated: CASSQDRTGGSEAFF.

This clonotype was seen at least ten times. The chain is built from TRBV20-1 and TRBJ1-4, with no clear D. Trimming cost V 3 bases and J 5 bases, with 10 bases left between them. The CDR3 has 13 amino acids. Germline values: CDR1 DFQATT, CDR2 SNEGSKA (reference sequence). The chain's CDR3 is CSASIGLNEKLFF. In nucleotides, the CDR3 is TGCAGTGCTAGTATTGGATTAAATGAAAAACTGTTTTTT.

The sample holds many counts of this clonotype. The V call is TRBV4-2, the J call TRBJ2-3; no clear D. Trimming cost V 1 base and J 6 bases, with 14 bases left between them. The germline CDR1 and CDR2 sequences are LGHNA and YNFKEQ. The CDR3 is 15 residues long. This chain's CDR3 is CASSQGLNPVDTQYF. The CDR3 bases are TGTGCCAGCAGCCAAGGGCTAAATCCTGTGGATACGCAGTATTTT.

This clonotype was seen more than once but under ten times. At one of its ends the junction is not consistent with the germline gene, which may arise from a read error. This chain links TRBV30 with TRBJ1-4, with TRBD1 identical over 7 bases. The V gene's germline CDR1 is GTSNPN and CDR2 SVGIG (reference sequence). The CDR3 spans 14 residues. In DNA form, the CDR3 reads TGTGCCTGGAGCGCCGACAGGGTGGGGGAAAAAACTGTTTTT. Its translation: CAWSADRVGEKTVF.

About this clonotype: No conserved phenylalanine or tryptophan ends this CDR3, so it is likely a read error. V gene TRBV25-1 combines with J gene TRBJ2-7, with D perhaps assigned TRBD1 or TRBD2 (5 bases each). Germline loops: CDR1 MGHDK, CDR2 SYGVNS. The CDR3 totals 14 residues. Trimming pared 3 bases from V and 5 bases from J, leaving 14 bases between. The CDR3: CASSEHPQGHEQYS. The DNA for the CDR3 is TGTGCCAGCAGTGAGCACCCCCAGGGACACGAGCAGTACTCC.